Detailed here is one TCR beta chain. The sample comes from a study of blood T cell repertoires in COVID-19. This CDR3 has 13 amino acids. With 6 bases clipped from V and 4 bases from J, the junction kept 5 bases outside the gene matches. Enrolment of Seattle patients took place during active infection, and they were followed longitudinally. Some clones are missing from TCRdb's copy, which holds only in-frame ones; the method was immunoSEQ multiplex PCR. The sample carries 450,000 or so clones, 89% recorded once. The sequence was collected from a man aged 18 to 30 with COVID-19, enrolled during active disease. The chain recombines TRBV12-3 or TRBV12-4 with TRBJ2-7; TRBD1 matches at 8 bases. The sequenced sample consisted of peripheral blood. CDR3 in DNA: TGTGCCAGCAGGCGGAGGACAGGGTACGAGCAGTACTTC. Protein sequence: CASRRRTGYEQYF.